Each of the 10 T cell receptor gamma chains below was sequenced from the same sample in a study of gamma-delta T cells after stem cell transplantation. TCRdb made new clone calls on the RT-PCR reads using CATT. The sample has thousands of gamma-chain clones; approximately 21% are singletons. Sequenced material: gamma-delta T cells. Receptor source: a human donor. It is not recorded whose cells these are; they may come from a transplant donor.

This clone was counted a few times. The V gene is TRGV8, the J gene TRGJP2. J lost 9 bases, V lost 5 bases, and 3 bases had no gene match. CDR3 length: 11 residues. CDR1 VENAVY and CDR2 YDSYNSRV come from the germline V gene. As DNA, the CDR3 is TGTGCCACCTGGGTAAATTGGATCAAGACGTTT. As protein: CATWVNWIKTF.

The chain joins TRGV9 to TRGJP1. Trimming removed 4 bases from V and 5 bases from J; junction bases left unmatched: 4. Germline V gene sequence: CDR1 GITISATS, CDR2 ISYDGTV (reference sequence). This CDR3 is built from 13 residues. The CDR3 sequence: CALWEPTGWFKIF. CDR3 sequence (DNA): TGTGCCTTGTGGGAACCAACTGGTTGGTTCAAGATATTT.

This clone has just a few counts. The gene calls are TRGV3 and TRGJ1 or TRGJ2. CDR3 length: 12 amino acids. Germline V gene sequence: CDR1 VTNTFY, CDR2 YDVSTARD (reference sequence). With V trimmed by 0 bases and J by 12 bases, 8 bases remained unmatched. DNA of the CDR3: TGTGCCACCTGGGACAGGCGGTATGTGAAACTCTTT. Protein sequence: CATWDRRYVKLF.

Turning to this clone: Other DNA sequences in this specimen translate into the identical CDR3. The rearrangement links TRGV9 to TRGJP. Trimming took 3 bases from V and 4 from J; bases not matched to a gene: 3. CDR1 and CDR2 (germline): GITISATS, ISYDGTV (reference sequence). CDR3 length: 16 residues. In DNA form, the CDR3 reads TGTGCCTTGTGGGAGTTACAAGAGTTGGGCAAAAAAATCAAGGTATTT. Translated: CALWELQELGKKIKVF.

V usage is TRGV4 and J usage is TRGJP2. Germline CDR1 is EGSTGY and CDR2 is YDSYTSSV. V lost 0 bases and J lost 6; bases outside the gene matches: 4. CDR3 length equals 14 residues. This CDR3 is CATWDGLGDWIKTF. The CDR3 DNA follows: TGTGCCACCTGGGATGGGCTCGGTGATTGGATCAAGACGTTT.

The V and J genes are TRGV5 and TRGJ1 or TRGJ2. Per germline, CDR1 VINAFY and CDR2 YDVSNSKD. V lost 0 bases and J lost 1; bases outside the gene matches: 6. The CDR3 runs 15 residues. In nucleotides, the CDR3 is TGTGCCACCTGGGACAGGCTCCCTAATTATTATAAGAAACTCTTT. As protein: CATWDRLPNYYKKLF.

The V call is TRGV2, the J call TRGJP2. CDR3 length equals 12 residues. Trimming removed 1 base from V and 7 bases from J; junction bases left unmatched: 0. CDR1 and CDR2 (germline): EGSNGY, YDSYNSKV. The CDR3 loop is CATWDGDWIKTF. Here the CDR3 DNA reads TGTGCCACCTGGGACGGTGATTGGATCAAGACGTTT.

V gene TRGV8 combines with J gene TRGJP2. This CDR3 is 13 amino acids long. Germline CDR1 is VENAVY and CDR2 is YDSYNSRV. Trimming cost V 9 bases and J 6 bases; bases outside gene matches: 10. The CDR3 sequence is CATPGIRDWIKTF. CDR3 DNA sequence: TGTGCCACCCCCGGGATACGTGATTGGATCAAGACGTTT.

The J gene is TRGJ1 or TRGJ2, the V gene TRGV4. CDR3 length equals 12 residues. From germline, CDR1 is EGSTGY and CDR2 YDSYTSSV. Losses at the gene ends were 5 bases for V and 6 bases for J; bases not matched to a gene: 7. For the CDR3, the DNA is TGTGCCACCTGGGCCCCACCTTATAAGAAACTCTTT. Translated: CATWAPPYKKLF.

As concerns this clone: Relative to the germline gene, one junction end is altered; a read error may explain this. The chain joins TRGV9 to TRGJ1 or TRGJ2. The CDR3 length is 11 residues. The germline V gene has CDR1 GITISATS and CDR2 ISYDGTV (reference sequence). The CDR3 DNA reads as TGTGCCTTGTGGGAGGATTATAAGGAACTCTTT. This translates into CALWEDYKELF.